What follows describes a single TCR beta chain. Germline V gene data show CDR1 as MDHEN and CDR2 as SYDVKM. Trimming pared 6 bases from V and 4 bases from J, leaving 18 bases between. This CDR3 has 15 amino acids. The record originates from a study of blood T cell repertoires in COVID-19. Repertoires were generated with immunoSEQ multiplex PCR, while TCRdb's copy carries only in-frame clones and drops some. The table shows over 70,000 clones, with approximately 80% occurring only once. The chain uses TRBV28 and TRBJ1-2; possibly TRBD1 for D (6 bases). Sequencing was done on a sample of peripheral blood. This TCR came from an older man with COVID-19, enrolled during active disease. The DNA of the CDR3 is TGTGCCAGCAGCTGGGTGGACAGTTCCTCCTATGGCTACACCTTC. Amino acids: CASSWVDSSSYGYTF.